This T cell receptor (beta chain) was identified in a study of T cell responses to AZD1222 COVID-19 vaccine. General study results and limits: The donor group comprised mostly white British people and more females; the analysis possibly underestimated clonal diversity. Along spike, vaccine-associated CD4 TCRs were found throughout, with dominance at 160-218 and 743-854. Only a handful of AZD1222 recipients, five to seven in all, had baseline seropositivity.

This table comes from immunoSEQ multiplex PCR, and its TCRdb copy is limited to in-frame clones, with some not included. The sample shows approximately 130,000 clones, over 75% of them seen only once. Germline V gives CDR1 GTSNPN, CDR2 SVGIG (reference sequence). Trimming left V 3 bases short and J 2 bases short, with 10 bases between. This CDR3 has 13 residues. This clone was seen a handful of times. Its antigen is as yet unknown. The chain couples TRBV30 to TRBJ1-1; D call uncertain. The sequenced sample was peripheral blood, obtained 28 days after the second AZD1222 dose. The sequence was obtained from an adult who received the AZD1222 COVID-19 vaccine. The CDR3 loop reads CAWSTTENTEAFF. The CDR3, as DNA: TGTGCCTGGAGCACCACCGAAAACACTGAAGCTTTCTTT.